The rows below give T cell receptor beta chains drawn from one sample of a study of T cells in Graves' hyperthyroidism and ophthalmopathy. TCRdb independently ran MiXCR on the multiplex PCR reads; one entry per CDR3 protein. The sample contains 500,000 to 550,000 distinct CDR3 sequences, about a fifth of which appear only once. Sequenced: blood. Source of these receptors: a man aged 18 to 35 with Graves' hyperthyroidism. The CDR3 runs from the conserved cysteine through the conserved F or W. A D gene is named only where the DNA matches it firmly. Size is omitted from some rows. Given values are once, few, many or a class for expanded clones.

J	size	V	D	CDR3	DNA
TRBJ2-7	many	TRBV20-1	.	CSAADRYEQYF	TGCAGTGCTGCCGACCGGTACGAGCAGTACTTC
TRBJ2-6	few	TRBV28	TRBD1	CASNVQGAGVLTF	TGTGCCAGCAATGTACAGGGGGCCGGCGTCCTGACTTTC
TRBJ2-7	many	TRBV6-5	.	CASSFGQVPYEQYF	TGTGCCAGCAGCTTCGGGCAGGTACCTTACGAGCAGTACTTC
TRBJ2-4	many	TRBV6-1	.	CASSEEDGGAKNIQYF	TGTGCCAGCAGTGAAGAAGATGGAGGAGCCAAAAACATTCAGTACTTC
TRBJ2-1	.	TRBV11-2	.	CASSFLGGSYNEQFF	TGTGCCAGCAGCTTCCTTGGTGGTTCCTACAATGAGCAGTTCTTC
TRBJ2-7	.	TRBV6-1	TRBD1	CASSDGQGAAYEQYF	TGTGCCAGCAGTGATGGACAGGGGGCGGCCTACGAGCAGTACTTC
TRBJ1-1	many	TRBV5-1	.	CASSWTSGSTQGTEAFF	TGCGCCAGCAGCTGGACCTCAGGGTCAACCCAGGGCACTGAAGCTTTCTTT
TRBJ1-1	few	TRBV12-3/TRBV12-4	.	CASSPQTWTEAFF	TGTGCCAGCAGTCCCCAGACTTGGACTGAAGCTTTCTTT
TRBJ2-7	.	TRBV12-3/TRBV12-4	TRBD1	CASSSKGTAYF	TGTGCCAGCAGTTCCAAGGGGACAGCGTACTTC
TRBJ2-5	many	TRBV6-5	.	CASSYSFDPQETQYF	TGTGCCAGCAGTTACTCGTTCGACCCCCAAGAGACCCAGTACTTC
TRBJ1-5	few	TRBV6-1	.	CASSERDRQPQHF	TGTGCCAGCAGTGAACGGGACCGACAGCCCCAGCATTTT
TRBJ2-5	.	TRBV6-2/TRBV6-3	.	CASRRQGTMEETQYF	TGTGCCAGCAGGCGCCAAGGGACAATGGAGGAGACCCAGTACTTC
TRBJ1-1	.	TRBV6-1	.	CASIKIYGFNTEAFF	TGTGCCAGCATCAAAATCTATGGGTTTAACACTGAAGCTTTCTTT
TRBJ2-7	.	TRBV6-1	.	CASSKGNPYEQYF	TGTGCCAGCAGTAAGGGGAATCCCTACGAGCAGTACTTC
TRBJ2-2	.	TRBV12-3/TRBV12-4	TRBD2	CASSSNPGLAGGPTGELFF	TGTGCCAGCAGTTCCAATCCGGGACTAGCGGGGGGACCAACCGGGGAGCTGTTTTTT
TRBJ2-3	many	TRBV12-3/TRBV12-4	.	CASSLGSNQPQYF	TGTGCCAGCAGTTTGGGAAGCAATCAGCCCCAGTATTTT
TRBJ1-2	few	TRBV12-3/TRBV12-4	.	CATTRVNYGYTF	TGTGCCACCACCCGGGTTAACTATGGCTACACCTTC
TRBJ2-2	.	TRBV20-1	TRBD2	CSARTRGGNTGELFF	TGCAGTGCTAGAACGCGGGGGGGGAACACCGGGGAGCTGTTTTTT
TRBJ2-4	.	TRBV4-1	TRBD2	CASSHPARGGAKNIQYF	TGCGCCAGCAGCCACCCCGCCCGGGGGGGAGCCAAAAACATTCAGTACTTC
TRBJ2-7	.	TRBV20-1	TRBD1	CSAEPGQGHLAGYEQYF	TGCAGTGCGGAACCGGGACAGGGGCACCTGGCCGGCTACGAGCAGTACTTC
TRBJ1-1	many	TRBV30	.	CAWGQSPEAFF	TGTGCCTGGGGACAGAGCCCTGAAGCTTTCTTT
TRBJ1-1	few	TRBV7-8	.	CASSPRGAPFRFAEAFF	TGTGCCAGCAGCCCGCGGGGGGCGCCTTTCCGGTTTGCTGAAGCTTTCTTT
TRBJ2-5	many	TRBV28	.	CASSPKGGGVEETQYF	TGTGCCAGCAGTCCCAAGGGAGGGGGGGTAGAAGAGACCCAGTACTTC
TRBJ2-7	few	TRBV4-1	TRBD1	CASSQQVGQGNYEQYF	TGCGCCAGCAGCCAGCAAGTGGGACAGGGGAACTACGAGCAGTACTTC
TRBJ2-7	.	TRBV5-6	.	CASSLRQITYEQYF	TGTGCCAGCAGCTTGAGGCAGATTACCTACGAGCAGTACTTC
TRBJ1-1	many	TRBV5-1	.	CASSPDSMKMNTEAFF	TGCGCCAGCAGCCCTGACAGTATGAAAATGAACACTGAAGCTTTCTTT
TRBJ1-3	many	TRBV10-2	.	CASRLGGLSGNTIYF	TGCGCCAGCAGGTTGGGGGGCCTCTCTGGAAACACCATATATTTT
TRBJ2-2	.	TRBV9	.	CASSVGAYPGTGELFF	TGTGCCAGCAGCGTAGGGGCTTACCCGGGGACCGGGGAGCTGTTTTTT
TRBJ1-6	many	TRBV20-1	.	CSARDHKSPLHF	TGCAGTGCTAGAGACCATAAGTCACCCCTCCACTTT
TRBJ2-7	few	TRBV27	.	CASSLLGDWQNHEQYF	TGTGCCAGCAGTTTATTGGGGGATTGGCAGAACCACGAGCAGTACTTC
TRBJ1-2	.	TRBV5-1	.	CAGSFGGPRGYTF	TGCGCCGGCAGCTTTGGGGGGCCGAGAGGCTACACCTTC
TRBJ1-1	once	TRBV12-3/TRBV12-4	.	CASSPHNGYTEAFF	TGTGCCAGCAGTCCCCACAACGGTTATACTGAAGCTTTCTTT
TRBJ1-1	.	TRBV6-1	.	CASSEAAGYTEAFF	TGTGCCAGCAGTGAAGCAGCAGGGTACACTGAAGCTTTCTTT
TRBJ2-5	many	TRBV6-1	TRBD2	CASRAGTSWETQYF	TGTGCCAGCAGGGCCGGGACTAGCTGGGAGACCCAGTACTTC
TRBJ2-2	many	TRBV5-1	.	CASSSGAGTGTGELFF	TGCGCCAGCAGCTCTGGGGCAGGGACGGGCACCGGGGAGCTGTTTTTT
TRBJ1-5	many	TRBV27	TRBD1	CASRQTGGTQPQHF	TGTGCCAGCAGACAGACAGGGGGCACTCAGCCCCAGCATTTT
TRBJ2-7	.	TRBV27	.	CASKGGGPSEQYF	TGTGCCAGCAAAGGGGGGGGGCCAAGTGAGCAGTACTTC
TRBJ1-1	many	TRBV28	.	CASSLPGVMNTEAFF	TGTGCCAGCAGTTTACCAGGGGTCATGAACACTGAAGCTTTCTTT
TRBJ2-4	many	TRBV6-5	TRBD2	CASSYEAGGNIQYF	TGTGCCAGCAGTTACGAGGCGGGGGGTAACATTCAGTACTTC
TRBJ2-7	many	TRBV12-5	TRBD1	CASGKTGGHEQYF	TGTGCTAGTGGAAAGACAGGGGGCCACGAGCAGTACTTC
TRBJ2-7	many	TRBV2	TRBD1	CASIMDRRSDEQYF	TGTGCCAGCATTATGGACAGGCGAAGCGACGAGCAGTACTTC
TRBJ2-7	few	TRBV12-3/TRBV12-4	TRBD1	CASSPGQGLEQYF	TGTGCCAGCAGTCCCGGACAGGGTCTCGAGCAGTACTTC